This TCR beta chain was identified in a study of cytomegalovirus exposure and HLA in healthy donors. As for the study in general: The study's early data release held about 80 million unique TCRs from HLA-typed donors. Study-wide results and caveats: CMV serostatus was the sole immune exposure data available. For most subjects, TCR beta sequences were reported to predict HLA-A and HLA-B alleles with accuracy.

CDR3 length equals 16 residues. V was pared by 5 bases and J by 0 bases, with 17 bases between. CDR1 is MNHEY, CDR2 SMNVEV, per germline (reference sequence). A multiplex PCR was run with 60 Vbeta primers and 13 Jbeta primers. Assay: immunoSEQ multiplex PCR; the TCRdb copy retains only in-frame clones and omits some. The data contain more than 250,000 clones, around 90% of them singletons. As to this clone: The antigen is not known.

Material: PBMCs. The genes are TRBV27 and TRBJ2-7; D might be TRBD1 (6 bases). This TCR was sampled from a woman in her late teens or twenties in good health and CMV-seronegative. CDR3 sequence reads: CASSPDRTSSSYEQYF. In nucleotides, the CDR3 is TGTGCCAGCAGTCCTGACAGGACTTCGAGCTCCTACGAGCAGTACTTC.